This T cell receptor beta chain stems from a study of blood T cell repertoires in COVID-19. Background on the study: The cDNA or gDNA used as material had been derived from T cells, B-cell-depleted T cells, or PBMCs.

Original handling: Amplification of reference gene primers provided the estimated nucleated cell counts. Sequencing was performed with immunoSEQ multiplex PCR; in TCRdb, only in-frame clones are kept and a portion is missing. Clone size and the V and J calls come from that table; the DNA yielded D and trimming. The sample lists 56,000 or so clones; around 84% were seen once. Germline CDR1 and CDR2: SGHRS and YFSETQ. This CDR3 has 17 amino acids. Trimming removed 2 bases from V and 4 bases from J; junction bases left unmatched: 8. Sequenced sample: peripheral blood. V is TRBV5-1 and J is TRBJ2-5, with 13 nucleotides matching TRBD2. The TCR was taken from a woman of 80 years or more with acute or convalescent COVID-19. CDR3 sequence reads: CASSLRLAGGPGETQYF. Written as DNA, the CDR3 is TGCGCCAGCAGCTTAAGACTAGCGGGGGGCCCCGGAGAGACCCAGTACTTC.